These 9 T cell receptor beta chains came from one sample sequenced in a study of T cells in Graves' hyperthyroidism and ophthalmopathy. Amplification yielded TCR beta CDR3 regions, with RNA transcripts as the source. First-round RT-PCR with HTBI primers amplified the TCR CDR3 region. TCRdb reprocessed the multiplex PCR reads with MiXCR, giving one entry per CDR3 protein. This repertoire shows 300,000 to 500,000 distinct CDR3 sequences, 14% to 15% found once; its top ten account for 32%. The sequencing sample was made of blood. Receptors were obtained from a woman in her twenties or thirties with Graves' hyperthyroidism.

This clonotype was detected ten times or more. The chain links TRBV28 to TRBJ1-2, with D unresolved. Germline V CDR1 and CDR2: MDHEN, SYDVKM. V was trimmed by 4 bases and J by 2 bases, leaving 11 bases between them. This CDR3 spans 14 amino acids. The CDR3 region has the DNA TGTGCCAGCAGTTCTTGGCGGGGAAACTATGGCTACACCTTC. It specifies CASSSWRGNYGYTF.

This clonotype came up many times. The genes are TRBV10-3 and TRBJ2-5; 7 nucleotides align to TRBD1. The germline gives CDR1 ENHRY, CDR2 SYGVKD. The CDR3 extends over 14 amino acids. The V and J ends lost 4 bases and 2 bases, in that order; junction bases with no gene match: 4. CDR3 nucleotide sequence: TGTGCCATCAGTGTTAAACAGGGGCAAGAGACCCAGTACTTC. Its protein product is CAISVKQGQETQYF.

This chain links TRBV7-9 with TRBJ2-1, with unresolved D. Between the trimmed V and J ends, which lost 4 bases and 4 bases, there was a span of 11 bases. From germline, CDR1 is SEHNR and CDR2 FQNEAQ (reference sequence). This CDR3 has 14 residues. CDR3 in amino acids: CASSSPYTYNEQFF. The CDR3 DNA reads TGTGCCAGCAGCTCCCCATACACATACAATGAGCAGTTCTTC.

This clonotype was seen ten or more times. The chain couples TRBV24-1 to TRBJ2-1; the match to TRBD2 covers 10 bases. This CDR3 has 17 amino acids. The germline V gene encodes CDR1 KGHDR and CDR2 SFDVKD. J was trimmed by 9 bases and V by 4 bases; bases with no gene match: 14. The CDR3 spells CATSDPSSGSPLGEQFF. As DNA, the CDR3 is TGTGCCACCAGTGACCCTTCTAGCGGGAGTCCCCTCGGTGAGCAGTTCTTC.

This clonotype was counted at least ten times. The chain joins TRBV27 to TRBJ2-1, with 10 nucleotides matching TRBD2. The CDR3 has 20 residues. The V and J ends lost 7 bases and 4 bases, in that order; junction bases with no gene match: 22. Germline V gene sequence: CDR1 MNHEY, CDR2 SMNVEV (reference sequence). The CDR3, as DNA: TGTGCCAGCACCACCAATCCGGGACTAGCGAGCCCGGGGGATTACAATGAGCAGTTCTTC. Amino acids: CASTTNPGLASPGDYNEQFF.

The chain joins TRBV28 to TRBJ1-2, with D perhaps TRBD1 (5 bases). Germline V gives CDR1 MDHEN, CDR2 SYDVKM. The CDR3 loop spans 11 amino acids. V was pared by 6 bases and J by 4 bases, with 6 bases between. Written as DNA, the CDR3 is TGTGCCAGCAGCGGGGCCTATGGCTACACCTTC. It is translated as CASSGAYGYTF.

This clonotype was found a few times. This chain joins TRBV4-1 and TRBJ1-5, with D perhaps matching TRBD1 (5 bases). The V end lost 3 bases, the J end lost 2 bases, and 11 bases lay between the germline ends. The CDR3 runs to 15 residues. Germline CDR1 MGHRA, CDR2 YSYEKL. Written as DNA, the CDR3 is TGCGCCAGCAGCCAGTCCGAACAGGGCAATCAGCCCCAGCATTTT. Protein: CASSQSEQGNQPQHF.

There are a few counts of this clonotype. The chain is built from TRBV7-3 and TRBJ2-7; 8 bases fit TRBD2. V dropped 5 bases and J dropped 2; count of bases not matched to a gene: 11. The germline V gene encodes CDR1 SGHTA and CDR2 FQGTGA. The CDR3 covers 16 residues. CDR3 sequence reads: CASSLDPTSGTYEQYF. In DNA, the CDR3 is TGTGCCAGCAGCCTCGACCCCACTAGCGGTACCTACGAGCAGTACTTC.

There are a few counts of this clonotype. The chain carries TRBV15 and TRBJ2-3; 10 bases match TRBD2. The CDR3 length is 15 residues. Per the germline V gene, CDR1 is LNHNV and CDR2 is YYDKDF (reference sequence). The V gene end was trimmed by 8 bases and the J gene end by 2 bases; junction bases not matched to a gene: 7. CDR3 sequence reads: CATLGAGGITDTQYF. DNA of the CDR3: TGTGCCACCTTAGGAGCGGGAGGGATCACAGATACGCAGTATTTT.